These T cell receptor beta chains were read from a single sample in a study of blood T cell repertoires in COVID-19. Profiled with immunoSEQ multiplex PCR; TCRdb holds only in-frame clones, not every one. This table holds around 85,000 clones, around 88% found once. Sequences were obtained from peripheral blood. The receptors originated from a man aged 45 to 65 with active COVID-19. CDR3s include the opening cysteine and the closing phenylalanine or tryptophan. A D gene is named only where the DNA matches it firmly. The size field is filled for only some rows; it gives once, few, many or a size class.

>-|-|TRBJ1-2|TRBV6-1
CASSERILVPFRANYGYTF
TGTGCCAGCAGTGAGAGGATTCTGGTTCCGTTTAGAGCTAACTATGGCTACACCTTC
>-|-|TRBJ1-6|TRBV4-2
CASSPAGSTYNSPLHF
TGTGCCAGCAGCCCCGCGGGGTCGACCTATAATTCACCCCTCCACTTT
>-|-|TRBJ1-2|TRBV24-1
CATSDSRGVYGYTF
TGTGCCACCAGTGATTCGCGGGGCGTCTATGGCTACACCTTC
>-|-|TRBJ1-1|TRBV2
CASSINMNTEAFF
TGTGCCAGCAGTATAAATATGAACACTGAAGCTTTCTTT
>-|-|TRBJ1-2|TRBV28
CASISRRDRLYGYTF
TGTGCCAGCATCTCACGCCGCGACAGGCTTTATGGCTACACCTTC
>-|-|TRBJ2-7|TRBV4-2
CASSQEGGDTLYEQYF
TGTGCCAGCAGCCAAGAGGGGGGGGACACCCTCTACGAGCAGTACTTC
>TRBD1|-|TRBJ2-3|TRBV11-3
CASSTGTGADTQYF
TGTGCCAGCAGCACAGGGACAGGCGCAGATACGCAGTATTTT
>-|-|TRBJ2-7|TRBV28
CASSSPRQESYEQYF
TGTGCCAGCAGTTCACCCCGACAGGAGTCCTACGAGCAGTACTTC
>-|few|TRBJ2-1|TRBV27
CASSTSSGFDEQFF
TGTGCCAGCAGTACCTCCTCCGGGTTCGATGAGCAGTTCTTC
>-|-|TRBJ1-2|TRBV7-2
CASSSQGSGWGYTF
TGTGCCAGCAGCTCCCAAGGGAGTGGTTGGGGCTACACCTTC
>TRBD1|-|TRBJ2-1|TRBV25-1
CANLDRENEQFF
TGTGCCAACCTGGACAGGGAAAATGAGCAGTTCTTC
>TRBD1|once|TRBJ1-1|TRBV2
CASITGVNTEAFF
TGTGCCAGCATTACAGGGGTAAACACTGAAGCTTTCTTT
>-|-|TRBJ2-3|TRBV28
CASIPAGLSSTDTQYF
TGTGCCAGCATCCCGGCTGGACTCTCTAGCACAGATACGCAGTATTTT
>TRBD2|-|TRBJ2-7|TRBV27
CASSSRGTSESYEQYF
TGTGCCAGCAGTTCCAGGGGGACTAGCGAAAGCTACGAGCAGTACTTC
>-|-|TRBJ2-2|TRBV6-1
CASSQGQRRNTGELFF
TGTGCCAGCAGTCAAGGACAGCGCCGGAACACCGGGGAGCTGTTTTTT
>-|-|TRBJ2-7|TRBV9
CASSLEGYEQYF
TGTGCCAGCAGCCTGGAGGGCTACGAGCAGTACTTC
>-|-|TRBJ1-2|TRBV6-5
CASRHTQGYGYTF
TGTGCCAGCAGGCATACTCAGGGGTACGGCTACACCTTC
>-|-|TRBJ2-3|TRBV7-9
CASSGSDYTDTQYF
TGTGCCAGCAGCGGGAGCGATTACACAGATACGCAGTATTTT
>-|-|TRBJ2-1|TRBV5-1
CASSLGGGGSYNEQFF
TGCGCCAGCAGCTTGGGGGGAGGAGGGTCCTACAATGAGCAGTTCTTC
>-|-|TRBJ2-5|TRBV15
CATSRDRGPETQYF
TGTGCCACCAGCAGAGATCGCGGCCCAGAGACCCAGTACTTC
>-|-|TRBJ2-1|TRBV5-1
CASSLVGAGRGYSDKQFF
TGCGCCAGCAGCTTGGTGGGGGCCGGAAGGGGGTATTCGGACAAGCAGTTCTTC
>TRBD1|-|TRBJ1-5|TRBV7-2
CASSKTGTGTYSNQPQHF
TGTGCCAGCAGCAAAACCGGGACAGGGACCTATAGCAATCAGCCCCAGCATTTT
>TRBD2|-|TRBJ2-3|TRBV6-1
CASSEGLAGGRDTQYF
TGTGCCAGCAGTGAAGGACTAGCGGGAGGTCGAGATACGCAGTATTTT
>TRBD1|medium-sized|TRBJ2-2|TRBV27
CASSSDRAGELFF
TGTGCCAGCAGTTCGGACAGGGCCGGGGAGCTGTTTTTT
>TRBD2|-|TRBJ2-2|TRBV2
CASAGERTGELFF
TGTGCCAGCGCGGGGGAGCGGACCGGGGAGCTGTTTTTT
>-|-|TRBJ2-7|TRBV27
CASSLSLERATYEQYF
TGTGCCAGCAGTTTATCGCTGGAGCGAGCTACCTACGAGCAGTACTTC
>TRBD1|-|TRBJ2-3|TRBV4-3
CASSQERTGWTDTQYF
TGCGCCAGCAGCCAAGAAAGGACAGGATGGACGGATACGCAGTATTTT
>TRBD1|once|TRBJ2-3|TRBV7-9
CASSPGTVTDTQYF
TGTGCCAGCAGCCCAGGGACAGTCACAGATACGCAGTATTTT
>-|-|TRBJ2-7|TRBV6-2/TRBV6-3
CASSMGGLSYEQYF
TGTGCCAGCAGTATGGGGGGGCTCTCCTACGAGCAGTACTTC
>-|-|TRBJ2-5|TRBV19
CASSHIDTETQYF
TGTGCCAGTAGTCACATTGATACGGAGACCCAGTACTTC
>TRBD1|-|TRBJ2-2|TRBV18
CASSPGTGGTGELFF
TGTGCCAGCTCGCCCGGGACAGGGGGCACCGGGGAGCTGTTTTTT
>-|-|TRBJ1-1|TRBV27
CASSTSTGKVTEAFF
TGTGCCAGCAGTACCTCAACAGGGAAGGTGACTGAAGCTTTCTTT
>TRBD2|-|TRBJ2-2|TRBV4-3
CASSQDRILAANTGELFF
TGCGCCAGCAGCCAAGATCGTATACTAGCGGCGAACACCGGGGAGCTGTTTTTT
>-|-|TRBJ2-1|TRBV21-1
CASKGGNGRESGSYNEQFF
TGTGCCAGCAAAGGGGGCAACGGGAGGGAGTCTGGGTCCTACAATGAGCAGTTCTTC
>TRBD2|-|TRBJ2-1|TRBV19
CAVLAAYNEQFF
TGTGCTGTGCTAGCGGCCTACAATGAGCAGTTCTTC
>-|-|TRBJ2-6|TRBV19
CASSRTLSGSGANVLTF
TGTGCCAGTAGTCGGACTCTTTCTGGTTCTGGGGCCAACGTCCTGACTTTC
>TRBD1|-|TRBJ1-1|TRBV28
CASSFAGTGGTEAFF
TGTGCCAGCAGTTTTGCAGGGACAGGGGGCACTGAAGCTTTCTTT
>TRBD1|-|TRBJ1-2|TRBV6-5
CASSYLGRGNYGYTF
TGTGCCAGCAGTTACTTGGGCAGGGGGAACTATGGCTACACCTTC
>-|-|TRBJ2-2|TRBV6-1
CASSEAGAAGELFF
TGTGCCAGCAGTGAAGCGGGGGCCGCCGGGGAGCTGTTTTTT
>-|-|TRBJ1-1|TRBV3-1/TRBV3-2
CASSQVTSTEAFF
TGTGCCAGCAGCCAAGTCACCAGCACTGAAGCTTTCTTT
>TRBD1|-|TRBJ1-2|TRBV5-4
CASSPAVGTGYGYTF
TGTGCCAGCAGCCCCGCGGTGGGGACAGGCTATGGCTACACCTTC
>-|once|TRBJ2-2|TRBV27
CASAQGANTGELFF
TGTGCCAGCGCCCAAGGAGCGAACACCGGGGAGCTGTTTTTT
>-|-|TRBJ2-5|TRBV7-6
CASSLGPRAGARQTQYF
TGTGCCAGCAGCTTAGGTCCCCGAGCAGGGGCAAGGCAGACCCAGTACTTC
>TRBD1|-|TRBJ2-7|TRBV5-5
CASSSHGTVLKQYF
TGTGCCAGCAGCTCCCATGGGACAGTCTTGAAGCAGTACTTC
>-|-|TRBJ2-2|TRBV27
CASRPSGGRGELFF
TGTGCCAGCAGACCCTCAGGGGGGCGCGGGGAGCTGTTTTTT
>-|-|TRBJ1-1|TRBV24-1
CATSDPSGGNTEAFF
TGTGCCACCAGTGATCCCTCCGGGGGGAACACTGAAGCTTTCTTT
>TRBD1|-|TRBJ2-7|TRBV7-2
CASRIDRVTYEQYF
TGTGCCAGCAGAATCGACAGGGTTACCTACGAGCAGTACTTC
>-|few|TRBJ1-2|TRBV7-8
CASSSRDLNYGYTF
TGTGCCAGCAGCTCCAGGGATCTTAACTATGGCTACACCTTC
>TRBD1|-|TRBJ2-2|TRBV7-2
CASSSTGAGTGELFF
TGTGCCAGCAGCAGCACAGGGGCGGGCACCGGGGAGCTGTTTTTT
>-|-|TRBJ2-7|TRBV25-1
CASSGKLAQGYEQYF
TGTGCCAGCAGTGGGAAACTCGCACAGGGCTACGAGCAGTACTTC
>TRBD1|-|TRBJ2-7|TRBV7-9
CASSWDRTLSSYEQYF
TGTGCCAGCAGCTGGGACAGGACCCTGAGCTCCTACGAGCAGTACTTC
>-|-|TRBJ1-3|TRBV28
CASSLAGADGNTIYF
TGTGCCAGCAGTTTAGCAGGGGCTGACGGAAACACCATATATTTT
>-|-|TRBJ1-4|TRBV5-1
CASSRTDTNEKLFF
TGCGCCAGCAGCAGGACAGACACTAATGAAAAACTGTTTTTT